The following is a T cell receptor beta chain sequence with its context. What it binds is unknown. A J-beta primer mix and a sample-barcoded 5' primer were used in a second PCR of about 7 to 12 cycles. CDR3-containing paired-end reads numbered at least 3 million in each sample. Using its own MiXCR run on the 5' RACE reads, TCRdb lists one record per CDR3 protein. Counted here are under 2,000,000 distinct CDR3 sequences, roughly 52% occurring once; the ten biggest clones make up over 2%. This specimen belongs to a study of blood T cells in healthy people across ages. As for the study in general: Template switching caught about one barcoded beta molecule for each two T cells. Study conclusions and caveats: Unsorted PBMCs prevented conclusive naive versus antigen-experienced comparison.

Germline assignment: CDR1 DFQATT and CDR2 SNEGSKA (reference sequence). The CDR3 loop spans 14 amino acids. Sequenced input: blood. The origin of this receptor is a woman aged 40 to 55 in good health. V usage is TRBV20-1 and J usage is TRBJ2-5, with TRBD2 matching over 9 bases. The end of the DNA is better explained by TRBJ2-7, so the J call may be wrong. CDR3 amino acids: CSVRKAGGSYEQYF. CDR3 nucleotides: TGCAGTGTGAGAAAGGCGGGAGGGTCTTACGAGCAGTACTTC.